This T cell receptor beta chain was sequenced for a study of graft-versus-host responses after intestinal transplantation. About the research overall: Recipients were given multivisceral, liver-intestinal, or isolated intestinal transplants. All of the recipients had induction that used anti-thymocyte globulin, then tacrolimus and steroids for two to four years.

The V end was cut by 0 bases, the J end by 4 bases, with 7 bases between. The CDR3 extends over 13 amino acids. From germline, CDR1 is MGHRA and CDR2 YSYEKL. TCRdb's table, derived via immunoSEQ multiplex PCR, lists solely in-frame clones and lacks some. The sample includes about 64,000 clones, about nine tenths of them seen just once. Concerning this clone: This sample includes further DNA sequences coding for the same CDR3.

After transplant, marrow was aspirated from the posterior iliac crest or elsewhere. This chain connects TRBV4-1 to TRBJ2-7; D is possibly TRBD1 (6 bases). The source material was bone marrow, sampled 734 days after intestinal transplantation. This TCR was recovered from a human patient who received an intestinal transplant, so some T cells may come from the graft donor. CDR3 coding DNA: TGCGCCAGCAGCCAAGATCAGGGGTACGAGCAGTACTTC. Protein sequence: CASSQDQGYEQYF.